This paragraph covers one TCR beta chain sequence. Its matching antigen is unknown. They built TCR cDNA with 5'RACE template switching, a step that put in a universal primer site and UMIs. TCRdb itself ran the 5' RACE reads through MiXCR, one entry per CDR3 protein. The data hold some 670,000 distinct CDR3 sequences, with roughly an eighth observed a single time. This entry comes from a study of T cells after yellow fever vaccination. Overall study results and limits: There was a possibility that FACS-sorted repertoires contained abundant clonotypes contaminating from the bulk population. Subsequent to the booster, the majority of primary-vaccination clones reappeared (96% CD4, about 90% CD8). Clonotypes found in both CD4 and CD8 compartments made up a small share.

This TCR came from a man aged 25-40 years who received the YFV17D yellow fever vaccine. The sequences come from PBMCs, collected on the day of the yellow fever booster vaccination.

The CDR3 DNA follows: TGTGCCGGACACAGGGATCCCTACAATGAGCAGTTCTTC. It yields the protein CAGHRDPYNEQFF. The V and J genes are TRBV2 and TRBJ2-1, with a weak D call TRBD1 (6 bases). The germline CDR1 and CDR2 sequences are SNHLY and FYNNEI. V was trimmed by 11 bases and J by 2 bases, leaving 13 bases between them. The CDR3 spans 13 residues.